These T cell receptor beta chains were read from a single sample in a study of T cells in Graves' hyperthyroidism and ophthalmopathy. TCRdb ran MiXCR on the multiplex PCR reads and lists one entry per CDR3 protein. In the table there are hundreds of thousands of distinct CDR3 sequences, under 15% of which are singletons. The sequenced material came from blood. These receptors were taken from a man aged 18-30 years with Graves' ophthalmopathy. CDR3s leave out the opening cysteine and the closing phenylalanine or tryptophan.

cdr3_aa: ATSPDGNYGYT
cdr3_length: 11
j_call: TRBJ1-2
v_call: TRBV24-1

cdr3_aa: ASSATGPGTYGYT
cdr3_length: 13
j_call: TRBJ1-2
v_call: TRBV9

cdr3_aa: ASSGTATNEKLF
cdr3_length: 12
j_call: TRBJ1-4
v_call: TRBV5-6

cdr3_aa: ASSQGIGNIQY
cdr3_length: 11
j_call: TRBJ2-4
v_call: TRBV3-1

cdr3_aa: ASSQDGGGVVTGELF
cdr3_length: 15
j_call: TRBJ2-2
v_call: TRBV4-1

cdr3_aa: ATSSKLAGVLWDTGELF
cdr3_length: 17
j_call: TRBJ2-2
v_call: TRBV15

cdr3_aa: ASSLVNMNTEAF
cdr3_length: 12
j_call: TRBJ1-1
v_call: TRBV7-9

cdr3_aa: ASSLGLTKETQY
cdr3_length: 12
j_call: TRBJ2-5
v_call: TRBV12-3/TRBV12-4

cdr3_aa: ASSLGALGGVSYEQY
cdr3_length: 15
j_call: TRBJ2-7
v_call: TRBV11-1

cdr3_aa: ASSCCTGLNSTDTQY
cdr3_length: 15
j_call: TRBJ2-3
v_call: TRBV7-9

cdr3_aa: ASSLGLRTGGYYEQY
cdr3_length: 15
j_call: TRBJ2-7
v_call: TRBV5-1

cdr3_aa: ASSFRLGGSDTQY
cdr3_length: 13
j_call: TRBJ2-3
v_call: TRBV11-2

cdr3_aa: SVGAGTGAYEQF
cdr3_length: 12
j_call: TRBJ2-1
v_call: TRBV29-1

cdr3_aa: ASRGGLGLNIQY
cdr3_length: 12
j_call: TRBJ2-4
v_call: TRBV12-3/TRBV12-4

cdr3_aa: AISGTTNTGELF
cdr3_length: 12
j_call: TRBJ2-2
v_call: TRBV10-3

cdr3_aa: ASSLDRAGNTIY
cdr3_length: 12
j_call: TRBJ1-3
v_call: TRBV5-8

cdr3_aa: ASRNRQGFYGYT
cdr3_length: 12
j_call: TRBJ1-2
v_call: TRBV2

cdr3_aa: ASSPGLVTDTQY
cdr3_length: 12
j_call: TRBJ2-3
v_call: TRBV11-3

cdr3_aa: ASSFSSTYEQY
cdr3_length: 11
j_call: TRBJ2-7
v_call: TRBV6-1

cdr3_aa: SARDARTAKNEQF
cdr3_length: 13
j_call: TRBJ2-1
v_call: TRBV20-1

cdr3_aa: SARGGLAGKTYEQY
cdr3_length: 14
j_call: TRBJ2-7
v_call: TRBV20-1

cdr3_aa: ASSLADPGNYGYT
cdr3_length: 13
j_call: TRBJ1-2
v_call: TRBV7-9